One sample yielded the 32 T cell receptor beta chains listed below, sequenced in a study of breast tumors, draining lymph nodes, adjacent tissues. The lymph nodes were axillary draining lymph nodes from breast cancer patients. TCRdb re-called the multiplex PCR reads through MiXCR, storing one row per CDR3 protein. The repertoire includes about 89,000 distinct CDR3 sequences, roughly 30% of them detected once, and 8.1% sits in the top ten. Sequenced sample: axillary lymph node tissue. The source is a female donor with breast cancer. Some clones in this sample may be carry-over from other donors' samples.

Only one count was recorded for this clonotype. This chain connects TRBV9 to TRBJ2-1; 12 nucleotides match TRBD1. The CDR3 extends over 13 amino acids. CDR1 and CDR2 (germline): SGDLS, YYNGEE. V was pared by 2 bases and J by 9 bases, with 0 bases of the junction left unmatched. The CDR3 DNA sequence: TGTGCCAGCAGCGTGGGACAGGGGGCTGAGCAGTTCTTC. Translated, it gives CASSVGQGAEQFF.

A remark on this clonotype: The conserved phenylalanine or tryptophan is not found at the CDR3 terminus, so this likely reflects a read error. J is TRBJ2-5 and V is TRBV24-1; D not certain. Germline lookup yields CDR1 KGHDR and CDR2 SFDVKD. This CDR3 spans 18 amino acids. Trimming removed 3 bases at V and 7 bases at J, with 26 bases between. The CDR3 sequence is CATSDLKGTRHPAGTQYL. CDR3 nucleotides: TGTGCCACCAGTGATCTTAAAGGCACTCGCCACCCAGCTGGGACCCAGTACCTC.

This clonotype was picked up many times. The chain recombines TRBV7-2 with TRBJ1-5; tentatively, D is TRBD1 (6 bases). Germline CDR1 and CDR2: SGHTA and FQGNSA. V shed 3 bases and J shed 3 bases, with 9 bases lying between them. The CDR3 covers 14 residues. The CDR3 nucleotides are TGTGCCAGCAGCTTCCGGGACATCAATCAGCCCCAGCATTTT. Its translation is CASSFRDINQPQHF.

This clonotype has ten or more counts. In nucleotides, the CDR3 is TGTGCCAGCAGCTCAAGGGTTACGCAGTATTTT. Amino acids: CASSSRVTQYF. J is TRBJ2-3 and V is TRBV7-2; D not resolved. Looked up from germline, CDR1 is SGHTA and CDR2 is FQGNSA. The CDR3 loop spans 11 amino acids. The germline V and J ends were trimmed by 4 bases and 8 bases, with 7 bases remaining between them.

As for this clonotype: Given a much more abundant clone one base away, this may be a read error. V and J are TRBV3-1 and TRBJ2-7; no clear D gene. Germline V lookup: CDR1 LGHDT, CDR2 YNNKEL (reference sequence). The CDR3 has 15 residues. DNA of the CDR3: TGTCCCAGCAGCCAAGGACCGGGTGTCGGCTACGAGCAGTACTTC. Protein: CPSSQGPGVGYEQYF.

The DNA for the CDR3 is TGCAGTGCTAGAGATCTGCCAGGACGGTTGGAAAAACTGTTTTTT. This sequence encodes CSARDLPGRLEKLFF. The J gene is TRBJ1-4, the V gene TRBV20-1; D call uncertain. Germline CDR1 reads DFQATT; CDR2 reads SNEGSKA (reference sequence). The V end lost 0 bases, the J end lost 8 bases, and 16 bases lay between the germline ends. The CDR3 extends over 15 amino acids.

V gene TRBV5-1 combines with J gene TRBJ1-6; 7 positions agree with TRBD1. Germline CDR1 reads SGHRS; CDR2 reads YFSETQ. The V segment lost 7 bases and the J segment 6 bases; nucleotides outside the gene matches: 7. This CDR3 is built from 14 residues. The CDR3 is CASVGGAPNSPLHF. The CDR3 nucleotides read TGCGCCAGCGTAGGGGGCGCCCCTAATTCACCCCTCCACTTT. Full variable domain (missing parts from reference TRBV5-1 and TRBJ1-6): KAGVTQTPRYLIKTRGQQVTLSCSPISGHRSVSWYQQTPGQGLQFLFEYFSETQRNKGNFPGRFSGRQFSNSRSEMNVSTLELGDSALYLCASVGGAPNSPLHFGNGTRLTVT.

This clonotype appeared many times. V and J are TRBV24-1 and TRBJ2-2; 7 bases are a match to TRBD2. Germline assignment: CDR1 KGHDR and CDR2 SFDVKD. The CDR3 is made up of 14 amino acids. With V trimmed by 1 base and J by 5 bases, 0 bases remained unmatched. The CDR3 sequence is CATSDFGGTGELFF. The CDR3 DNA follows: TGTGCCACCAGTGATTTCGGGGGGACCGGGGAGCTGTTTTTT.

This clonotype was observed a few times. The chain recombines TRBV4-1 with TRBJ1-1; no reliable D call. V was clipped by 1 base and J by 0 bases, with 9 bases between them. The CDR3 covers 15 residues. Germline assignment: CDR1 MGHRA and CDR2 YSYEKL. CDR3 sequence reads: CASSQAQYMNTEAFF. The CDR3 coding sequence is TGCGCCAGCAGCCAAGCCCAGTACATGAACACTGAAGCTTTCTTT.

This clonotype appeared many times. The CDR3 is CASSYSQDLTGYTF. The DNA of the CDR3 is TGTGCCAGCAGTTACTCCCAGGACTTAACTGGCTACACCTTC. This chain joins TRBV6-5 and TRBJ1-2; D not certain. Trimming stripped 0 bases from V and 7 bases from J, with 12 bases between. Germline V gives CDR1 MNHEY, CDR2 SVGAGI. The CDR3 is made up of 14 amino acids.

This clonotype has ten or more counts. This chain joins TRBV20-1 and TRBJ2-7, with D maybe TRBD2 (5 bases). This CDR3 region has 15 residues. In germline, CDR1 is DFQATT, CDR2 SNEGSKA (reference sequence). Trimming took 6 bases from V and 0 from J, leaving 18 bases between them. The chain's CDR3 is CSAILDARNSYEQYF. The CDR3 DNA reads TGCAGTGCGATACTAGACGCGCGGAACTCCTACGAGCAGTACTTC.

This clonotype has ten or more counts. The chain joins TRBV20-1 to TRBJ2-1; tentative D call: TRBD2 (5 bases). Germline CDR1 is DFQATT and CDR2 is SNEGSKA (reference sequence). CDR3 length: 14 amino acids. V was pared by 5 bases and J by 3 bases, with 14 bases between. For the CDR3, the DNA is TGCAGTGCTCGTAGCGATCAAAGCTACAATGAGCAGTTCTTC. Protein sequence: CSARSDQSYNEQFF.

The gene calls are TRBV19 and TRBJ1-1, with 8 bases lining up with TRBD1. After removal of 6 bases from V and 7 bases from J, the junction contained 16 bases not matched to a gene. The CDR3 is 16 residues long. CDR1 and CDR2 (germline): LNHDA, SQIVND (reference sequence). DNA of the CDR3: TGTGCCAGTAGCTTAACGGCCCGGGGACAGGCCGGTGAAGCTTTCTTT. This gives the protein CASSLTARGQAGEAFF.

V usage is TRBV2 and J usage is TRBJ2-7, with 9 bases aligning to TRBD1. Trimming took 8 bases from V and 6 from J; bases not matched to a gene: 17. The CDR3 runs to 16 residues. Germline CDR1 is SNHLY and CDR2 is FYNNEI. DNA of the CDR3: TGTGCCAGCGGTTTCACTAACAGGGGGCGTACCGGCGAGCAGTACTTC. It yields the protein CASGFTNRGRTGEQYF. Full variable domain (rest looked up from reference TRBV2 and TRBJ2-7): EPEVTQTPSHQVTQMGQEVILRCVPISNHLYFYWYRQILGQKVEFLVSFYNNEISEKSEIFDDQFSVERPDGSNFTLKIRSTKLEDSAMYFCASGFTNRGRTGEQYFGPGTRLTVT.

This chain joins TRBV20-1 and TRBJ1-5; 8 bases map to TRBD1. The CDR3 length is 14 residues. Germline loops: CDR1 DFQATT, CDR2 SNEGSKA (reference sequence). Unmatched junction bases numbered 6, after V lost 3 bases and J lost 5 bases. Written as DNA, the CDR3 is TGCAGTGCTAGGACAGGGGTGAGCGATCAGCCCCAGCATTTT. Its translation is CSARTGVSDQPQHF.

The chain has TRBV7-3 and TRBJ2-3, with 10 positions matching TRBD1. J lost 8 bases, V lost 5 bases, and 13 bases had no gene match. This CDR3 is built from 16 residues. Germline V CDR1 and CDR2: SGHTA, FQGTGA. The CDR3 DNA is TGTGCCAGCAGCAGCGTCCGCGGACAGGGGGGACCTACGCAGTATTTT. Amino acid sequence: CASSSVRGQGGPTQYF.

This clonotype was seen at least ten times. V gene TRBV7-9 combines with J gene TRBJ2-7; perhaps TRBD1 as D (5 bases). Trimming removed 5 bases at V and 6 bases at J, with 17 bases between. The CDR3 is made up of 14 amino acids. Germline V lookup: CDR1 SEHNR, CDR2 FQNEAQ (reference sequence). CDR3 DNA: TGTGCCAGCAGCCGACGTACTCAGGGTTCCGAGCAGTACTTC. This translates into CASSRRTQGSEQYF.

This clonotype appeared many times. The chain recombines TRBV7-3 with TRBJ2-3, with D maybe TRBD2 (5 bases). The V end was cut by 5 bases, the J end by 6 bases, with 21 bases between. CDR3 length: 16 amino acids. Per germline, CDR1 SGHTA and CDR2 FQGTGA. The CDR3 reads CASSQPGSGGLDTQYF. The CDR3 region has the DNA TGTGCCAGCAGCCAACCGGGGAGCGGCGGGTTGGATACGCAGTATTTT.

In its sample, this clonotype was seen many times. The genes are TRBV29-1 and TRBJ2-1; D is uncertain. Germline V gene lookup returns CDR1 SQVTM and CDR2 ANQGSEA. The CDR3 runs 15 residues. The V end lost 0 bases, the J end lost 4 bases, and 13 bases lay between the germline ends. Here the CDR3 DNA reads TGCAGCGTTGAAGATGTAGGTCCTCAATACAATGAGCAGTTCTTC. It specifies CSVEDVGPQYNEQFF.

A word on this clonotype: A much larger clone is a single base away; this may be a read error. The rearrangement links TRBV20-1 to TRBJ2-7; the match to TRBD1 covers 8 bases. Germline V gene sequence: CDR1 DFQATT, CDR2 SNEGSKA (reference sequence). This CDR3 contains 14 residues. The CDR3 nucleotides read TGCAGTACTAGAGGACAGGGAGTAAGATCCGAGCAGTACTTC. It yields the protein CSTRGQGVRSEQYF.

This clonotype was observed many times. The chain combines TRBV6-6 with TRBJ2-1; 7 bases align to TRBD1. CDR3 length: 14 amino acids. Germline V gene sequence: CDR1 MNHNY, CDR2 SVGAGI (reference sequence). V gave up 7 bases and J gave up 10 bases; unmatched junction bases: 13. CDR3 DNA sequence: TGTGCCAGCACCTACAGCGACTCCAGGGGGGAGCAGTTCTTC. This codes for CASTYSDSRGEQFF.

This clonotype was counted at least ten times. The chain carries TRBV6-4 and TRBJ2-7, with 7 positions matching TRBD1. The length of the CDR3 is 14 residues. V shed 3 bases, J shed 2 bases, and the junction held 4 bases outside the gene matches. Germline CDR1 is MRHNA and CDR2 is SNTAGT. CDR3 nucleotide sequence: TGTGCCAGCAGTGAATGGACAGGTACCTACGAGCAGTACTTC. This translates into CASSEWTGTYEQYF.

Notes on this clonotype: Given a much more abundant clone one base away, this may be a read error. This chain connects TRBV5-4 to TRBJ2-7, with D unresolved. Looked up from germline, CDR1 is SGHNT and CDR2 is YYREEE (reference sequence). This CDR3 spans 15 amino acids. Trimming stripped 3 bases from V and 7 bases from J, with 20 bases between. CDR3 coding DNA: TGTGCCAGCAGCTCCTCGCGCTCAGCCCCGAGTGAGCAGTACTTC. Translating it yields CASSSSRSAPSEQYF. The full variable domain, with the rest looked up from reference TRBV5-4 and TRBJ2-7, is ETGVTQSPTHLIKTRGQQVTLRCSSQSGHNTVSWYQQALGQGPQFIFQYYREEENGRGNFPPRFSGLQFPNYSSELNVNALELDDSALYLCASSSSRSAPSEQYFGPGTRLTVT.

This chain joins TRBV7-9 and TRBJ2-6; possibly TRBD1 for D (6 bases). V gave up 3 bases and J gave up 4 bases, with 10 bases separating them. CDR1 is SEHNR and CDR2 is FQNEAQ in the germline V gene (reference sequence). This CDR3 has 15 residues. The DNA for the CDR3 is TGTGCCAGCAGCTTTTGGGGGCCCGGGGCCAACGTCCTGACTTTC. Amino acid sequence: CASSFWGPGANVLTF.

The table lists this clonotype with many counts. CDR3 loop: CASSQEVSGELFF. CDR3 in DNA: TGCGCCAGCAGCCAAGAGGTATCCGGGGAGCTGTTTTTT. J is TRBJ2-2 and V is TRBV4-3; no clear D. CDR3 length: 13 amino acids. The germline CDR1 and CDR2 sequences are LGHNA and YSLEER. V was clipped by 0 bases and J by 6 bases, with 5 bases between them.

This clonotype was detected ten times or more. The chain recombines TRBV5-1 with TRBJ1-6; possible D gene TRBD1, 5 bases. Germline-derived CDR1 and CDR2 are SGHRS and YFSETQ. Trimming took 2 bases from V and 6 from J, leaving 6 bases between them. The CDR3 has 13 amino acids. The CDR3 sequence is CASSFDSNSPLHF. The CDR3 DNA is TGCGCCAGCAGCTTTGACAGTAATTCACCCCTCCACTTT.

The genes are TRBV7-8 and TRBJ1-6, with TRBD1 matching 10 bases. Germline V gives CDR1 SGHVS, CDR2 FQNEAQ. The CDR3 extends over 23 amino acids. Trimming removed 4 bases from V and 7 bases from J; junction bases left unmatched: 28. This chain's CDR3 is CASSSEGQGLGQSRALWNSPLHF. CDR3 in DNA: TGTGCCAGCAGCTCCGAGGGACAGGGGCTGGGGCAGTCAAGAGCGCTATGGAATTCACCCCTCCACTTT. The entire variable domain, with the rest obtained from reference TRBV7-8 and TRBJ1-6, is as follows: GAGVSQSPRYKVAKRGQDVALRCDPISGHVSLFWYQQALGQGPEFLTYFQNEAQLDKSGLPSDRFFAERPEGSVSTLKIQRTQQEDSAVYLCASSSEGQGLGQSRALWNSPLHFGNGTRLTVT.

There are many counts of this clonotype. The rearrangement joins TRBV20-1 to TRBJ1-5; 7 positions match TRBD1. Per germline, CDR1 DFQATT and CDR2 SNEGSKA (reference sequence). CDR3 length equals 15 residues. V lost 6 bases to trimming and J lost 5 bases; unmatched junction nucleotides: 13. CDR3 sequence: CSAPAQGGIHQPQHF. CDR3 DNA: TGCAGTGCCCCGGCTCAGGGGGGCATTCATCAGCCCCAGCATTTT.

This clonotype was observed at least ten times. The chain couples TRBV6-1 to TRBJ2-5, with 8 positions matching TRBD1. This CDR3 region has 13 residues. The V and J ends lost 8 bases and 1 base, in that order; junction bases with no gene match: 3. The germline CDR1 and CDR2 sequences are MNHNS and SASEGT. The CDR3 protein is CASHRGSQETQYF. As DNA, the CDR3 is TGTGCCAGCCACAGGGGGAGCCAAGAGACCCAGTACTTC.

In the case of this clonotype: One junction end disagrees with the germline gene, perhaps due to a read error. The gene calls are TRBV7-3 and TRBJ2-1; 10 nucleotides line up with TRBD1. The germline CDR1 and CDR2 sequences are SGHTA and FQGTGA. This CDR3 has 15 amino acids. As DNA, the CDR3 is TGCGCCAGCGGCCCGGGACAGGGGTTGTCCAATGAGCAGTTCTTC. Translation gives CASGPGQGLSNEQFF.

The gene calls are TRBV7-2 and TRBJ2-6; 10 bases map to TRBD1. CDR1 is SGHTA and CDR2 is FQGNSA in the germline V gene. The CDR3 length is 15 residues. The junction had 0 bases not matched to a gene; V was cut back by 5 bases and J by 2 bases. Here the CDR3 reads CASSGTGAGANVLTF. The CDR3 nucleotides are TGTGCCAGCAGCGGGACAGGGGCTGGGGCCAACGTCCTGACTTTC.

The rearrangement uses TRBV18 and TRBJ1-1; maybe TRBD1 (6 bases). The V end was cut by 2 bases, the J end by 0 bases, with 10 bases between. This CDR3 spans 15 amino acids. Germline lookup yields CDR1 KGHSH and CDR2 LQKENI. The CDR3 sequence: CASSPSDSMNTEAFF. DNA of the CDR3: TGTGCCAGCTCACCATCGGACAGCATGAACACTGAAGCTTTCTTT.